The 18 T cell receptor beta chains reported below all come from one sample, sequenced in a study of patients and donors after allogeneic stem cell transplantation. TCRdb ran MiXCR on the RT-PCR reads and lists one entry per CDR3 protein. This sample has 920,000 or so distinct CDR3 sequences, with about a sixth found just once. Sequenced input: blood, either unsorted or a sorted T cell fraction (not recorded which). The receptor source for this set is a human donor who was either an allogeneic HSCT recipient or a stem cell or donor lymphocyte infusion donor (not recorded which). It is not recorded whose cells these are; they may come from a transplant donor.

This clonotype has a count of ten or more. The rearrangement links TRBV5-6 to TRBJ2-7; 7 bases line up with TRBD1. This CDR3 spans 14 amino acids. J gave up 5 bases and V 4 bases, and 9 bases lay outside the gene matches. Germline assignment: CDR1 SGHDT and CDR2 YYEEEE. The CDR3 sequence is CASSPWTGMHEQYF. DNA of the CDR3: TGTGCCAGCAGCCCCTGGACAGGAATGCACGAGCAGTACTTC.

This chain uses TRBV3-1 with TRBJ2-7; D is uncertain. The CDR3 is made up of 12 amino acids. With 0 bases removed from V and 6 bases from J, the gap between germline ends came to 6 bases. Per germline, CDR1 LGHDT and CDR2 YNNKEL (reference sequence). CDR3 in amino acids: CASSQEWSEQYF. CDR3 in DNA: TGTGCCAGCAGCCAAGAATGGTCCGAGCAGTACTTC.

The V gene is TRBV9, the J gene TRBJ1-1; D is unresolved. This CDR3 has 14 residues. Germline V gene lookup returns CDR1 SGDLS and CDR2 YYNGEE. With 4 bases removed from V and 10 bases from J, the gap between germline ends came to 20 bases. The CDR3: CASSLRRRLVGAFF. The CDR3 nucleotides read TGTGCCAGCAGCCTCAGGCGCAGGTTGGTAGGAGCTTTCTTT.

This clonotype was detected a few times. The chain uses TRBV12-3 or TRBV12-4 and TRBJ2-5, with D perhaps TRBD2 (6 bases). Trimming removed 10 bases from V and 4 bases from J, with 16 bases in between. The CDR3 is 13 residues long. The CDR3 DNA is TGTGCCACCCAGGGAGGCCCACGAGAGACCCAGTACTTC. It specifies CATQGGPRETQYF.

V usage is TRBV3-1 and J usage is TRBJ2-1; 8 bases fit TRBD2. The V gene's germline CDR1 is LGHDT and CDR2 YNNKEL (reference sequence). V shed 1 base, J shed 7 bases, and the junction held 9 bases outside the gene matches. This CDR3 has 16 amino acids. CDR3 sequence reads: CASSQVLREGTNEQFF. In nucleotides, the CDR3 is TGTGCCAGCAGCCAAGTTCTCCGGGAGGGGACTAATGAGCAGTTCTTC.

This clonotype occurred a few times. This chain connects TRBV7-9 to TRBJ2-7, with 7 bases lining up with TRBD1. Trimming cost V 5 bases and J 3 bases; bases outside gene matches: 16. This CDR3 spans 17 amino acids. Germline V gives CDR1 SEHNR, CDR2 FQNEAQ (reference sequence). The CDR3 spells CASSLLAIEGAHYEQYF. In DNA, the CDR3 is TGTGCCAGCAGCCTCCTTGCTATTGAGGGGGCCCACTACGAGCAGTACTTC.

The V gene is TRBV5-1, the J gene TRBJ1-3; possibly TRBD1 for D (5 bases). V dropped 0 bases and J dropped 6 bases, with 13 bases sitting between them. This CDR3 has 15 residues. Germline lookup yields CDR1 SGHRS and CDR2 YFSETQ. CDR3 residues: CASSLALREENTIYF. The CDR3 DNA sequence: TGCGCCAGCAGCTTGGCCCTCAGGGAAGAAAACACCATATATTTT.

The chain combines TRBV4-1 with TRBJ1-1, with 8 positions matching TRBD1. After removal of 6 bases from V and 10 bases from J, the junction contained 4 bases not matched to a gene. The CDR3 extends over 11 amino acids. Germline CDR1 is MGHRA and CDR2 is YSYEKL. In DNA, the CDR3 is TGCGCCAGCAGGGACAGGGACGGAGCTTTCTTT. Its translation: CASRDRDGAFF.

The rearrangement joins TRBV24-1 to TRBJ1-5, with a weak D call TRBD1 (5 bases). CDR1 and CDR2 (germline): KGHDR, SFDVKD. This CDR3 comprises 13 residues. V dropped 5 bases and J dropped 6 bases, with 10 bases sitting between them. DNA for the CDR3: TGTGCCACCAGTGGCGGGGGAGTTCAGCCCCAGCATTTT. Amino acids: CATSGGGVQPQHF.

The chain uses TRBV19 and TRBJ2-7, with 10 bases aligning to TRBD1. Germline V gene sequence: CDR1 LNHDA, CDR2 SQIVND (reference sequence). This CDR3 has 16 amino acids. The trim removed 4 bases at V and 3 bases at J, leaving 9 bases unmatched. The DNA for the CDR3 is TGTGCCAGTAGTAGTACCGGGACAGGGGATTACTACGAGCAGTACTTC. It encodes CASSSTGTGDYYEQYF.

This clonotype was detected a few times. The chain carries TRBV9 and TRBJ2-1; TRBD2 agrees at 7 bases. V was clipped by 0 bases and J by 8 bases; unmatched bases: 14. The CDR3 length is 17 residues. Germline V gives CDR1 SGDLS, CDR2 YYNGEE. CDR3 in DNA: TGTGCCAGCAGCGTAGACATAGGGGAGGGCCGAGTCTATGAGCAGTTCTTC. Amino acid sequence: CASSVDIGEGRVYEQFF.

This clonotype has just a few counts. V gene TRBV5-1 combines with J gene TRBJ2-2; TRBD1 or TRBD2 may be the D gene (6 bases each). CDR1 and CDR2 from the germline V gene are SGHRS and YFSETQ. There are 18 residues in the CDR3. V lost 10 bases, J lost 3 bases, and 28 bases lay in between. CDR3 residues: CAAPGRGATERYTGELFF. The CDR3 DNA reads TGCGCCGCCCCAGGTAGGGGGGCTACGGAGAGATACACCGGGGAGCTGTTTTTT.

This chain uses TRBV19 with TRBJ1-1; D not certain. Germline V gene data show CDR1 as LNHDA and CDR2 as SQIVND (reference sequence). V was shortened by 1 base and J by 4 bases, with 10 bases between the two germline ends. The CDR3 has 14 residues. The CDR3 spells CASSIGAAGTEAFF. CDR3 nucleotides: TGTGCCAGTAGTATAGGGGCCGCAGGCACTGAAGCTTTCTTT.

The chain employs TRBV20-1 and TRBJ1-4; D is unresolved. Trimming cost V 2 bases and J 0 bases, with 10 bases left between them. CDR1 and CDR2 from the germline V gene are DFQATT and SNEGSKA (reference sequence). The length of the CDR3 is 15 residues. DNA of the CDR3: TGCAGTGCTAGATTCCAGACGCCAACTAATGAAAAACTGTTTTTT. Translation: CSARFQTPTNEKLFF.

This clonotype occurred a few times. The chain links TRBV29-1 to TRBJ1-1; 7 bases match TRBD1. The CDR3 contains 13 residues. The trim removed 8 bases at V and 5 bases at J, leaving 11 bases unmatched. Germline V gene data show CDR1 as SQVTM and CDR2 as ANQGSEA. The CDR3 DNA is TGCAGCATTTGGGGCAGGGGGGAAACTGAAGCTTTCTTT. Its translation is CSIWGRGETEAFF.

The V call is TRBV12-3 or TRBV12-4, the J call TRBJ2-2, with 7 bases identical to TRBD2. The CDR3 is 14 residues long. V dropped 9 bases and J dropped 2; count of bases not matched to a gene: 6. CDR3 nucleotides: TGTGCCAGTCGGGGACTACTTAACACCGGGGAGCTGTTTTTT. This gives the protein CASRGLLNTGELFF.

There are a few counts of this clonotype. The chain recombines TRBV12-3 or TRBV12-4 with TRBJ2-1, with D tentatively TRBD2 (6 bases). The germline V and J ends were trimmed by 2 bases and 4 bases, with 18 bases remaining between them. CDR3 size: 17 residues. DNA for the CDR3: TGTGCCAGCAGTTTAAACCCTAATGCGGGATTGTACAATGAGCAGTTCTTC. It codes for CASSLNPNAGLYNEQFF.

As DNA, the CDR3 is TGTGCCAGCAGCTTAGGTGGCCCTTTCTACGAGCAGTACTTC. It translates to CASSLGGPFYEQYF. This sequence joins TRBV7-2 and TRBJ2-7, with D uncertain. V was trimmed by 1 base and J by 3 bases, leaving 10 bases between them. CDR3 length: 14 amino acids. The germline gives CDR1 SGHTA, CDR2 FQGNSA.